This entry lists 28 T cell receptor beta chains sequenced from one sample in a study of OX40 agonist ivuxolimab in advanced cancers. Using immunoSEQ multiplex PCR, the repertoire was profiled, and TCRdb retains in-frame clones only, with some absent. The sample has some 94,000 clones, about 96% seen once. Sequenced here: CD4+ or CD8+ T cells sorted from blood, sampled in a trial of the OX40 agonist ivuxolimab. The receptors shown here come from an adult with an advanced solid tumor such as melanoma, head and neck, liver or kidney cancer.

This rearrangement joins TRBV13 to TRBJ1-3, with 12 bases matching TRBD1. The CDR3 spans 18 residues. The V and J ends lost 3 bases and 3 bases, in that order; junction bases with no gene match: 9. Germline CDR1 PRHDT, CDR2 FYEKMQ (reference sequence). In DNA form, the CDR3 reads TGTGCCAGCAGCTTGGCCGGGACAGGGGGCAGAATTGGAAACACCATATATTTT. Translation: CASSLAGTGGRIGNTIYF.

This chain uses TRBV20-1 with TRBJ2-7; D perhaps matches TRBD1 (8 bases). The CDR3 is made up of 11 amino acids. With 6 bases removed from V and 6 bases from J, the gap between germline ends came to 12 bases. CDR1 is DFQATT, CDR2 SNEGSKA, per germline (reference sequence). CDR3 in amino acids: CSAYRGGEQYF. For the CDR3, the DNA is TGCAGTGCCTACAGGGGGGGCGAGCAGTACTTC.

V and J are TRBV5-4 and TRBJ1-3, with D possibly matching TRBD1 (6 bases). The ends were cut back, 3 bases at V and 3 bases at J, with 13 bases in the middle. The CDR3 contains 15 residues. CDR1 SGHNT and CDR2 YYREEE come from the germline V gene (reference sequence). The CDR3 DNA follows: TGTGCCAGCAGCTCAGCAGGGGTGGGTGGAAACACCATATATTTT. This codes for CASSSAGVGGNTIYF.

The CDR3 region is CASSDGGYERTQYF. CDR3 sequence (DNA): TGTGCCAGCAGCGACGGCGGGTACGAGCGTACGCAGTATTTT. This sequence joins TRBV7-3 and TRBJ2-3, with a possible D match to TRBD2 (5 bases). Germline V gene sequence: CDR1 SGHTA, CDR2 FQGTGA. The CDR3 covers 14 residues. V lost 5 bases and J lost 8, with 17 bases in between.

This chain links TRBV27 with TRBJ2-7, with 7 bases aligning to TRBD1. This CDR3 has 14 residues. Germline CDR1 and CDR2: MNHEY and SMNVEV (reference sequence). V was clipped by 5 bases and J by 4 bases; unmatched bases: 8. The CDR3 reads CASSHTGVGYEQYF. The CDR3 DNA reads TGTGCCAGCAGTCACACAGGGGTTGGATACGAGCAGTACTTC.

The chain links TRBV4-3 to TRBJ2-1; 11 nucleotides line up with TRBD2. The V gene's germline CDR1 is LGHNA and CDR2 YSLEER. The CDR3 runs to 16 residues. The V and J ends lost 1 base and 5 bases, in that order; junction bases with no gene match: 4. The CDR3 protein is CASSQASGRPNNEQFF. For the CDR3, the DNA is TGCGCCAGCAGCCAAGCTAGCGGGAGGCCAAACAATGAGCAGTTCTTC.

CDR3: CASSLTGLAGGEQYF. The CDR3, as DNA: TGTGCCAGCAGCTTAACCGGACTAGCGGGTGGGGAGCAGTACTTC. V gene TRBV7-3 combines with J gene TRBJ2-7, with 11 bases fitting TRBD2. The trim removed 0 bases at V and 7 bases at J, leaving 5 bases unmatched. The CDR3 has 15 residues. CDR1 is SGHTA and CDR2 is FQGTGA in the germline V gene.

The gene calls are TRBV27 and TRBJ2-3; 8 nucleotides align to TRBD2. Germline V gene lookup returns CDR1 MNHEY and CDR2 SMNVEV (reference sequence). The CDR3 runs to 13 residues. Losses at the gene ends were 0 bases for V and 13 bases for J; bases not matched to a gene: 6. The CDR3 reads CASSLSTGGEEYF. The DNA for the CDR3 is TGTGCCAGCAGTTTATCCACGGGAGGGGAAGAGTATTTT.

This clone was counted a single time. J is TRBJ2-2 and V is TRBV5-1; 12 bases are shared with TRBD2. Germline V lookup: CDR1 SGHRS, CDR2 YFSETQ. J was trimmed by 7 bases and V by 3 bases; bases with no gene match: 4. This CDR3 comprises 15 residues. The DNA of the CDR3 is TGCGCCAGCAGCTGGACTAGCGGGAATCTCGGGGAGCTGTTTTTT. Its translation is CASSWTSGNLGELFF.

V usage is TRBV15 and J usage is TRBJ2-5; no definite D call. CDR1 LNHNV and CDR2 YYDKDF come from the germline V gene (reference sequence). There are 14 residues in the CDR3. Trimming stripped 3 bases from V and 5 bases from J, with 13 bases between. The CDR3 DNA is TGTGCCACCAGCAGGTCAGGCAATGTTGAGACCCAGTACTTC. Amino acids: CATSRSGNVETQYF.

This sequence joins TRBV28 and TRBJ1-1; D gene unclear. CDR1 is MDHEN, CDR2 SYDVKM, per germline. V was trimmed by 5 bases and J by 0 bases, leaving 10 bases between them. The CDR3 runs 14 residues. CDR3 DNA: TGTGCCAGCAGTGGAGGGTTGATGAACACTGAAGCTTTCTTT. Translation: CASSGGLMNTEAFF. The full variable domain, completed using reference TRBV28 and TRBJ1-1, is DVKVTQSSRYLVKRTGEKVFLECVQDMDHENMFWYRQDPGLGLRLIYFSYDVKMKEKGDIPEGYSVSREKKERFSLILESASTNQTSMYLCASSGGLMNTEAFFGQGTRLTVV.

The chain is built from TRBV28 and TRBJ1-1, with TRBD1 matching over 7 bases. CDR3 length: 16 amino acids. The germline gives CDR1 MDHEN, CDR2 SYDVKM. J was trimmed by 1 base and V by 5 bases; bases with no gene match: 10. CDR3 sequence: CASSPYYRGGNTEAFF. The CDR3 region has the DNA TGTGCCAGCAGTCCGTATTACAGGGGAGGGAACACTGAAGCTTTCTTT.

The chain combines TRBV6-1 with TRBJ2-3; possible D gene TRBD2, 7 bases. The V end lost 4 bases, the J end lost 1 base, and 15 bases lay between the germline ends. Germline V CDR1 and CDR2: MNHNS, SASEGT. The CDR3 contains 16 residues. The CDR3 DNA reads as TGTGCCAGCAGTGGTGGTCGGGGGGCTGGCACAGATACGCAGTATTTT. It specifies CASSGGRGAGTDTQYF.

This chain joins TRBV7-2 and TRBJ2-7; TRBD2 matches at 7 bases. The CDR3 has 15 residues. The junction had 5 bases not matched to a gene; V was cut back by 1 base and J by 2 bases. The V gene's germline CDR1 is SGHTA and CDR2 FQGNSA. CDR3 protein: CASSLGGGGPYEQYF. CDR3 sequence (DNA): TGTGCCAGCAGCTTAGGCGGGGGAGGGCCCTACGAGCAGTACTTC.

This clone was observed a single time. V is TRBV7-9 and J is TRBJ1-2; the D gene is possibly TRBD1 (5 bases). CDR1 is SEHNR, CDR2 FQNEAQ, per germline (reference sequence). V gave up 4 bases and J gave up 0 bases, with 9 bases separating them. The CDR3 has 14 residues. The CDR3 spells CASSSQEANYGYTF. Here the CDR3 DNA reads TGTGCCAGCAGCTCACAGGAAGCTAACTATGGCTACACCTTC.

V usage is TRBV5-4 and J usage is TRBJ1-2; TRBD1 matches 7 bases. Germline V gives CDR1 SGHNT, CDR2 YYREEE (reference sequence). V shed 0 bases, J shed 7 bases, and the junction held 15 bases outside the gene matches. The CDR3 contains 17 residues. The CDR3 nucleotides read TGTGCCAGCAGCTTGGGGGGCGAGGGGGCACCCCTTTTTGGCTACACCTTC. This encodes CASSLGGEGAPLFGYTF.

V gene TRBV7-9 combines with J gene TRBJ2-1, with D unclear. The V gene lost 5 bases and the J gene lost 0 bases, with 8 bases spanning the gap. The CDR3 contains 14 residues. Germline CDR1 SEHNR, CDR2 FQNEAQ (reference sequence). CDR3 sequence reads: CASSDGSSYNEQFF. CDR3 in DNA: TGTGCCAGCAGCGACGGTAGCTCCTACAATGAGCAGTTCTTC.

This chain joins TRBV27 and TRBJ2-2; a possible D gene is TRBD2 (5 bases). The CDR3 has 14 residues. Germline-derived CDR1 and CDR2 are MNHEY and SMNVEV (reference sequence). Trimming cost V 3 bases and J 3 bases, with 8 bases left between them. The CDR3 DNA reads TGTGCCAGCAGTTTCGGGATCCACACCGGGGAGCTGTTTTTT. It encodes CASSFGIHTGELFF.

J is TRBJ1-2 and V is TRBV9; tentative D call: TRBD1 (6 bases). The V gene lost 4 bases and the J gene lost 4 bases, with 20 bases spanning the gap. CDR3 length equals 16 residues. Per the germline V gene, CDR1 is SGDLS and CDR2 is YYNGEE. The CDR3: CASSSGQIPSLYGYTF. CDR3 coding DNA: TGTGCCAGCAGCTCCGGACAGATACCTTCCCTCTATGGCTACACCTTC.

The chain recombines TRBV27 with TRBJ2-7, with a possible D match to TRBD2 (6 bases). The V end was cut by 3 bases, the J end by 3 bases, with 9 bases between. The CDR3 contains 13 residues. CDR1 is MNHEY, CDR2 SMNVEV, per germline (reference sequence). The CDR3 loop is CASSFASDYEQYF. The DNA of the CDR3 is TGTGCCAGCAGTTTTGCTAGCGACTACGAGCAGTACTTC.

The CDR3 nucleotides are TGTGCCAGCAGTTCCAGACAGGGCCCGAACATTCAGTACTTC. Its protein is CASSSRQGPNIQYF. The chain uses TRBV28 and TRBJ2-4, with TRBD1 matching over 7 bases. The CDR3 has 14 amino acids. Germline values: CDR1 MDHEN, CDR2 SYDVKM. J lost 7 bases, V lost 4 bases, and 7 bases had no gene match.

The V gene is TRBV28, the J gene TRBJ2-7; no clear D. Trimming pared 5 bases from V and 5 bases from J, leaving 10 bases between. CDR3 length: 12 residues. Germline V gene data show CDR1 as MDHEN and CDR2 as SYDVKM. CDR3 coding DNA: TGTGCCAGCAGTGTAGGACGGGACGAGCAGTACTTC. As protein: CASSVGRDEQYF.

This chain joins TRBV5-4 and TRBJ1-1; a possible D gene is TRBD1 (6 bases). The CDR3 consists of 13 residues. Germline CDR1 is SGHNT and CDR2 is YYREEE (reference sequence). The V end was cut by 4 bases, the J end by 1 base, with 8 bases between. This chain's CDR3 is CASSQGGNTEAFF. DNA for the CDR3: TGTGCCAGCAGCCAAGGGGGGAACACTGAAGCTTTCTTT.

This chain links TRBV6-5 with TRBJ1-1; no definite D call. CDR1 is MNHEY and CDR2 is SVGAGI in the germline V gene. V lost 2 bases to trimming and J lost 11 bases, with 9 bases between them. This CDR3 has 11 amino acids. The CDR3 sequence: CASSYGEKAFF. The CDR3 DNA is TGTGCCAGCAGTTACGGGGAAAAGGCTTTCTTT.

The V and J genes are TRBV6-5 and TRBJ2-7; D gene ambiguous. The germline V gene has CDR1 MNHEY and CDR2 SVGAGI. V shed 3 bases and J shed 2 bases, with 8 bases lying between them. The CDR3 length is 13 residues. CDR3 coding DNA: TGTGCCAGCAGTTATTCGAGAACCTACGAGCAGTACTTC. It translates to CASSYSRTYEQYF.

The chain recombines TRBV5-6 with TRBJ2-7; D remains ambiguous. V was trimmed by 3 bases and J by 1 base, leaving 5 bases between them. The CDR3 has 12 residues. The germline V gene encodes CDR1 SGHDT and CDR2 YYEEEE. CDR3: CASSYQSYEQYF. The CDR3 DNA sequence: TGTGCCAGCAGCTATCAATCCTACGAGCAGTACTTC.

The chain is built from TRBV28 and TRBJ1-1; tentatively, D is TRBD1 (5 bases). Germline-derived CDR1 and CDR2 are MDHEN and SYDVKM. The ends were cut back, 6 bases at V and 3 bases at J, with 11 bases in the middle. This CDR3 is built from 13 residues. The CDR3 reads CASSLGGDTEAFF. CDR3 coding DNA: TGTGCCAGCAGCCTCGGGGGAGACACTGAAGCTTTCTTT.

The CDR3 sequence: CASSYGNTEAFF. The CDR3 DNA reads TGTGCCAGTAGTTACGGGAACACTGAAGCTTTCTTT. V is TRBV19 and J is TRBJ1-1; D not resolved. There are 12 residues in the CDR3. Germline V gives CDR1 LNHDA, CDR2 SQIVND (reference sequence). Between the trimmed V and J ends, which lost 5 bases and 1 base, there was a span of 5 bases.